This TCR beta chain came from a study of OX40 agonist ivuxolimab in advanced cancers. The CDR3 is made up of 12 amino acids. Germline CDR1 is GTSNPN and CDR2 is SVGIG (reference sequence). Trimming stripped 1 base from V and 2 bases from J, with 3 bases between. Only in-frame clones appear in the TCRdb table, and some are missing; sequencing was by immunoSEQ multiplex PCR. The sample gives about 78,000 clones, about 90% of which show up once; 2.5% to 3.5% is in the top ten. The V and J genes are TRBV30 and TRBJ1-5; D gene uncertain. The receptor was isolated from an adult with an advanced solid tumor such as melanoma, head and neck, liver or kidney cancer. The sequencing here drew on CD4+ or CD8+ T cells sorted from blood, taken in a trial of the OX40 agonist ivuxolimab. For the CDR3, the DNA is TGTGCCTGGAGTGCCGGCAATCAGCCCCAGCATTTT. Its translation: CAWSAGNQPQHF.